This T cell receptor (beta chain) was observed in a study of a mutant IDH1 vaccine in newly diagnosed glioma. About the study: First vaccine doses came 4-6 weeks after radiotherapy alone, or with temozolomide cycles. The week-35 safety follow-up was V12, and the week-47 study end was V13.

Details on this clone: Its target is not known.

Time point here: week 35, safety follow-up. The content of each vaccine dose was 300 ug of mutant IDH1 20-mer peptide, and topical imiquimod accompanied it. Broader study findings: It seemed that pseudoprogression was not linked to changes in the top peripheral T cell clonotypes.

Profiled with immunoSEQ multiplex PCR; TCRdb holds only in-frame clones, not every one. The sample carries approximately 66,000 clones, 84% recorded once. The germline V gene encodes CDR1 SEHNR and CDR2 FQNEAQ (reference sequence). This CDR3 region has 15 residues. V lost 0 bases and J lost 5; bases outside the gene matches: 1. The TCR comes from a man aged 25-40 years with glioma. This specimen consisted of PBMCs, obtained from a glioma patient whose treatment included an IDH1 peptide vaccine. The chain links TRBV7-9 to TRBJ2-5, with TRBD1 identical over 12 bases. DNA of the CDR3: TGTGCCAGCAGCTTAGCAGGGACAGGGGGCGAGACCCAGTACTTC. Its protein is CASSLAGTGGETQYF.